This TCR beta chain is from a study of chemoradiotherapy in HPV16-positive cancers. The data were produced by immunoSEQ multiplex PCR, yet TCRdb's version contains in-frame clones alone and is incomplete. The table has tens of thousands of clones, roughly 90% seen once. V was clipped by 10 bases and J by 2 bases, with 17 bases between them. The germline gives CDR1 LNHDA, CDR2 SQIVND (reference sequence). The CDR3 covers 14 residues. The sequencing used blood, collected from a patient who underwent chemoradiotherapy. The origin of this receptor is a human donor with HPV-associated anogenital cancer. The genes are TRBV19 and TRBJ2-5, with TRBD1 as a possible D gene (6 bases). CDR3 sequence (DNA): TGTGCCACCAAACCGGGACACCTTCAAGAGACCCAGTACTTC. Translated: CATKPGHLQETQYF.